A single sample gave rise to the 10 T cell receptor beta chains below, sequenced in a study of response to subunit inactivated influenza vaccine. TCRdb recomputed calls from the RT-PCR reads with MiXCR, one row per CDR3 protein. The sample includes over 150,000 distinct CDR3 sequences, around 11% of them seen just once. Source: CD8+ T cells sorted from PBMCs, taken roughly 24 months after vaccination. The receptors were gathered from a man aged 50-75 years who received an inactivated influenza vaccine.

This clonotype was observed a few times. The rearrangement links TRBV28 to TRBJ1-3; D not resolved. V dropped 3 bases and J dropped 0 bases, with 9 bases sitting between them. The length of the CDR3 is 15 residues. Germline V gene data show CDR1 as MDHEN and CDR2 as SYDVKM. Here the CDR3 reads CASSFLLDSGNTIYF. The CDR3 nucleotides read TGTGCCAGCAGTTTTCTCCTGGACTCTGGAAACACCATATATTTT. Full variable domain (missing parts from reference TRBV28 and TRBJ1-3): DVKVTQSSRYLVKRTGEKVFLECVQDMDHENMFWYRQDPGLGLRLIYFSYDVKMKEKGDIPEGYSVSREKKERFSLILESASTNQTSMYLCASSFLLDSGNTIYFGEGSWLTVV.

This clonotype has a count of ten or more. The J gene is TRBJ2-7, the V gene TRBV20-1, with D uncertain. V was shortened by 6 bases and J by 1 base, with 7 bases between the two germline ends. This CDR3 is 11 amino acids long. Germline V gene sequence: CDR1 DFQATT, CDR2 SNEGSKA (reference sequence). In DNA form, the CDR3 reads TGCAGTGCAACCCAGTCCTACGAGCAGTACTTC. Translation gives CSATQSYEQYF.

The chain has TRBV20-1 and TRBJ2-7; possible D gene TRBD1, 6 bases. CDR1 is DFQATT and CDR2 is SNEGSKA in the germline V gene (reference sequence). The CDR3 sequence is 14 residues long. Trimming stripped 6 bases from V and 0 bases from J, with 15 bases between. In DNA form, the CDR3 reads TGCAGTGCCAAGAACAGGGAAAGCTCCTACGAGCAGTACTTC. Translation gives CSAKNRESSYEQYF.

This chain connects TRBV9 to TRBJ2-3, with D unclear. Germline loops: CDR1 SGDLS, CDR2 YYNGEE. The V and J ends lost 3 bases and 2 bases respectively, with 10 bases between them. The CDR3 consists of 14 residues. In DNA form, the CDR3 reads TGTGCCAGCAGCGCTTATGACAACACAGATACGCAGTATTTT. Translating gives CASSAYDNTDTQYF. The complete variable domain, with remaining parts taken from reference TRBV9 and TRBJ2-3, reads DSGVTQTPKHLITATGQRVTLRCSPRSGDLSVYWYQQSLDQGLQFLIQYYNGEERAKGNILERFSAQQFPDLHSELNLSSLELGDSALYFCASSAYDNTDTQYFGPGTRLTVL.

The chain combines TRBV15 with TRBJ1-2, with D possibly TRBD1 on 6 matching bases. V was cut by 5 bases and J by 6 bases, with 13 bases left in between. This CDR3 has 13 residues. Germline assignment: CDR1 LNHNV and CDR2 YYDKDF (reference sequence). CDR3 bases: TGTGCCACCAGCCGGACAGCCGAGGATGGCTACACCTTC. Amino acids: CATSRTAEDGYTF.

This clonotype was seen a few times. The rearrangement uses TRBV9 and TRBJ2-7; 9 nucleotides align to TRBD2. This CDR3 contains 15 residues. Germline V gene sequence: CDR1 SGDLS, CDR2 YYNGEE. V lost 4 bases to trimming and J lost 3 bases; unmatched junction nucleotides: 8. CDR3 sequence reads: CASSPLAGEHYEQYF. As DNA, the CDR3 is TGTGCCAGCAGCCCCTTAGCGGGAGAGCACTACGAGCAGTACTTC. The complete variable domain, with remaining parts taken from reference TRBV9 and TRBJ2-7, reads DSGVTQTPKHLITATGQRVTLRCSPRSGDLSVYWYQQSLDQGLQFLIQYYNGEERAKGNILERFSAQQFPDLHSELNLSSLELGDSALYFCASSPLAGEHYEQYFGPGTRLTVT.

In DNA form, the CDR3 reads TGTGCCATCAGTGGCCGGGGACTAGCGGGAGGTTTCTACGAGCAGTACTTC. Its protein is CAISGRGLAGGFYEQYF. The rearrangement joins TRBV10-3 to TRBJ2-7, with TRBD2 matching 15 bases. This CDR3 has 17 amino acids. With V trimmed by 4 bases and J by 3 bases, 7 bases remained unmatched. Germline lookup yields CDR1 ENHRY and CDR2 SYGVKD.

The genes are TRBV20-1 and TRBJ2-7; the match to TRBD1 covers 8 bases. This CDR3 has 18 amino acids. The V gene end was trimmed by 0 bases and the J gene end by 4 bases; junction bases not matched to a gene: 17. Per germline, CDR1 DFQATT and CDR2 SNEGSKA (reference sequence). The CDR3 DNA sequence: TGCAGTGCTAGAGATAGAAGTGGAGGACAGGGTTTAAATTACGAGCAGTACTTC. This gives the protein CSARDRSGGQGLNYEQYF.

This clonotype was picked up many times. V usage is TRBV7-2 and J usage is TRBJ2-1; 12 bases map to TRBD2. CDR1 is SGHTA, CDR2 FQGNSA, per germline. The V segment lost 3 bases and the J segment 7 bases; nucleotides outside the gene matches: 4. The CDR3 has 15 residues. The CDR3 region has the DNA TGTGCCAGCAGCTTGCTAGCGGGGGGGTCGAATGAGCAGTTCTTC. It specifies CASSLLAGGSNEQFF.

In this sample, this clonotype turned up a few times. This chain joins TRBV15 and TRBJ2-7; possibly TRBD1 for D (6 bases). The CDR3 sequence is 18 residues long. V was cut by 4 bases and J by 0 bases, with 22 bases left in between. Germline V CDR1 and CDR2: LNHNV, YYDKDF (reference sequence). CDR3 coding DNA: TGTGCCACCAGCAAGGAGATTGCCCGAATACAGGGCTCCTACGAGCAGTACTTC. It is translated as CATSKEIARIQGSYEQYF.